This T cell receptor (beta chain) was captured in a study of blood T cell repertoires in COVID-19 (TCRdb year 2020). Study-level background: Collaborator samples came from the United States, Italy and Spain and covered acute and convalescent phases of COVID-19. A freely available public database, intended as a resource for researchers studying the immune response to SARS-CoV-2, is where the repertoires were released. Deeply sampled blood TCRbeta repertoires from subjects exposed to, actively infected with, or recovered from COVID-19 were included in the dataset. Samples were obtained from the ongoing ImmuneRACE study (first 160 participants) and from over 1,000 subjects provided by 6 global collaborators. The material from the prospective study consisted of cDNA or gDNA derived from T cells, B-cell-depleted T cells, or PBMCs. Where HLA class I and class II types were available, the types were taken from metadata supplied by the sample provider, not from assay-based typing. Nearly every sample came with metadata listing a de-identified subject ID, COVID-19 status, age in years and sex. On the study overall, not on this receptor specifically: How much clinical and demographic metadata was included differed by source and by participant, and the metadata was provided uncurated.

A few counts support this clone. This receptor's antigen is unknown. The record has no base qualities; no much larger clone is one base away. Whole blood was collected in K2EDTA tubes by collaborating institutions according to the institutions' own protocols. For TCRbeta analysis, collaborator samples were shipped as frozen whole blood, as isolated PBMCs, or as DNA extracted from either sample type. CDR1 LNHDA and CDR2 SQIVND are derived from the germline V gene (reference sequence). V lost 4 bases and J lost 8 bases, and the count of bases not matched to a germline gene is 9. There are 14 amino acids in the CDR3, from cysteine to phenylalanine inclusive. Only the CDR3 part of the read is kept: 42 bases, read in frame from the first base. TCRbeta CDR3 regions were amplified from genomic DNA using the immunoSEQ Assay, a bias-controlled multiplex PCR. Turning to the authors' computational methods: The number of nucleated cells in each sample was estimated by amplification of reference gene primers within the assay. To quantify the absolute abundance of each unique TCRbeta CDR3 rearrangement, sequence reads were collapsed and filtered. For each sample, productive Simpson clonality was calculated as the square root of Simpson's diversity index over productive rearrangements. As stored in TCRdb, this immuneACCESS dataset retains in-frame rearrangements with V and J assigned. A fraction of the clones does not appear; measured against another copy, unresolved V genes explain less than half of the discrepancy, and the remainder lacks a known reason. V, J and clone size are those of that table, while D and trimming were read from the DNA. The sample data list roughly 60,000 clones, and about 86% of these were observed just once. The top ten constitute roughly 1.2% of the sample.

The sequence was collected from a man aged 40-49 years with acute or convalescent COVID-19. This sequence uses TRBV19 and TRBJ1-2, with 8 bases matching TRBD1. Sequencing was done on a sample of peripheral blood. The CDR3 corresponds to CASSTGQGSEGYTF. The nucleotides are TGTGCCAGTAGTACCGGACAGGGATCGGAAGGCTACACCTTC.